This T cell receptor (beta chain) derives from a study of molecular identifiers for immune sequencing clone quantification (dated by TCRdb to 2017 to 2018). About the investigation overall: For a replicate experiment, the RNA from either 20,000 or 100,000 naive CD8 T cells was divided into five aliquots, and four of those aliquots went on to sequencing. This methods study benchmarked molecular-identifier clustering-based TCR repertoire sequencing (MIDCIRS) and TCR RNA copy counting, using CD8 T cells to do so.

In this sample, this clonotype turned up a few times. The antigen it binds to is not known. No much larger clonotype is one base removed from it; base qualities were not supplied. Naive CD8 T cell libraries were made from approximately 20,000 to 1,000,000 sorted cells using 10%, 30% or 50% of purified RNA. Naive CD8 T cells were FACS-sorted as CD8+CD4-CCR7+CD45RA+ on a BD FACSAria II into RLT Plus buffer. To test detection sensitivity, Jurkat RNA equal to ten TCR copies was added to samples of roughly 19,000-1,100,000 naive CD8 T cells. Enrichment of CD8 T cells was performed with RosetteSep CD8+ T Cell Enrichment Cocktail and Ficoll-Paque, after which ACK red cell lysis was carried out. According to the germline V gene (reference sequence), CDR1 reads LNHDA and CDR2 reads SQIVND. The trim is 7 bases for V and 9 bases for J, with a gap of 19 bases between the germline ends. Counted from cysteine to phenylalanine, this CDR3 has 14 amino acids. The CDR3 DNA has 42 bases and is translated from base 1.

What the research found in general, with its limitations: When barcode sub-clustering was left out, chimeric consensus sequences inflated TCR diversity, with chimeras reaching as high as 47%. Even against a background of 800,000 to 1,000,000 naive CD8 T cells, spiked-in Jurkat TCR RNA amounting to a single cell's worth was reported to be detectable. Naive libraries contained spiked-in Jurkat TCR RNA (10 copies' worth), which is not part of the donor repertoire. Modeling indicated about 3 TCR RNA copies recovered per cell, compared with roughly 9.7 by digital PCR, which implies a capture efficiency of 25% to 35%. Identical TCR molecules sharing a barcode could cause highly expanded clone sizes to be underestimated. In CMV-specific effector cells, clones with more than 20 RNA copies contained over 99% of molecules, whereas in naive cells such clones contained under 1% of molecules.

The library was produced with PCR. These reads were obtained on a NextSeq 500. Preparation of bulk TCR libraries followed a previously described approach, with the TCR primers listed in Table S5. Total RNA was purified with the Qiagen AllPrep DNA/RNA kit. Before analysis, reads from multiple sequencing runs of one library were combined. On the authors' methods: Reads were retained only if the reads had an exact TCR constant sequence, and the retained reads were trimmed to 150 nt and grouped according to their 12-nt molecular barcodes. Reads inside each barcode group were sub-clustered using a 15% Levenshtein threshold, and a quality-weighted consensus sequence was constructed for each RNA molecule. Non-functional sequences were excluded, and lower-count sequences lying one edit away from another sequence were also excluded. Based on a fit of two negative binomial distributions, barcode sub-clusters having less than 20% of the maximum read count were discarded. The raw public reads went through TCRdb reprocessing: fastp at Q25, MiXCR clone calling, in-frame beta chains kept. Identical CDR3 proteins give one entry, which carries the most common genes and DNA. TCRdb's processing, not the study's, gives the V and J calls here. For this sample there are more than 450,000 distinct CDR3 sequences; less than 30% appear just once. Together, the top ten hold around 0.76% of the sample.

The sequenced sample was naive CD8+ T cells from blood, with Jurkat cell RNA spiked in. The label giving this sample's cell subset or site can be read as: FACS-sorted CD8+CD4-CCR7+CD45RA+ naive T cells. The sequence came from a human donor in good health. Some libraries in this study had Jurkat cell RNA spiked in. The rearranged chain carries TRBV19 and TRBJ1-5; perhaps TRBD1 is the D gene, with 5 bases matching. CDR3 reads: CASTPGGVRGPQHF. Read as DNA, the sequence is TGTGCCAGTACTCCTGGGGGGGTCCGGGGGCCCCAGCATTTT.